Listed here is a single TCR beta chain. The antigen it binds to is not known. No base quality values were provided; no much bigger clone lies one nucleotide off. Library construction relied on 5' RACE. Instrument on record: Illumina HiSeq 2000. A universal primer binding site was introduced by template switching, and a unique molecular identifier was present in the final cDNA, enabling accurate counting of TCR cDNA molecules. Specific primers in the conserved constant-segment region were used to synthesize first-strand cDNA for TCR alpha and beta chains. Each cDNA library was double barcoded, with a SMART-Mk sample barcode plus Illumina barcodes, to control for contamination. TruSeq adapter sequences along with Illumina sample barcodes were introduced in two successive PCR steps. The Illumina HiSeq platform was used with custom primers to sequence TCR alpha and beta cDNA libraries. For the original study's pipeline: Unique molecular identifiers were extracted from raw reads with MiGEC, and CDR3 positions were determined with MiXCR. Recombination models were inferred per individual with the repgenHMM and IGoR tools using an EM algorithm. Shared clonotypes were analyzed with the tcR package in R, and sharing was normalized by the product of cloneset sizes. To study raw recombination without the effects of thymic and clonal selection, out-of-frame nonproductive sequences were analyzed. TCRdb ran its own pipeline on the public reads, namely fastp trimming at Q25 and MiXCR clone calling, and kept in-frame beta chains. Rows matching on CDR3 protein sequence are summarized as one entry with the most common DNA and genes. TCRdb assigned the V and J calls; the authors' analysis was not used. This sample holds some 440,000 distinct CDR3 sequences; less than 25% were observed only once. Around 3% of the sample goes to the ten largest clones.

Only healthy Caucasian donors were included. The twin cohort comprised three pairs of female monozygotic twins, all aged roughly 18 to 30 years. Positive isolation kits from Invitrogen were used to isolate the CD4+ and CD8+ T cell populations. This entry belongs to a study of identical twins listed by TCRdb under 2016. Context from the whole study: To test whether fetal clonotypes persist, the study used deep sequencing on TCR alpha and beta repertoires from monozygotic twins, unrelated adults of various ages, and cord blood. To rule out contamination, replicate twin experiments were performed at different times with different library preparation protocols.

Here is what the overall study found, with its caveats: Invariant T cells such as MAIT and iNKT could partly confound zero-insertion analyses, though diverse VJ usage argued against this for most clonotypes. The excess sharing between twins in beta out-of-frame sequences was weaker because fewer shared sequences reduced the signal-to-noise ratio. Compared with coincidental sharing between unrelated individuals, out-of-frame TCR alpha sequences shared between twins showed an excess of sequences with low generation probability. Fewer insertions were carried by abundant cord blood beta clonotypes; a weaker similar trend was observed in young adult naive repertoires, while no such trend was observed in memory repertoires. In monozygotic twins, recombination models systematically underestimated out-of-frame TCR alpha sharing, but the models matched the sharing seen between unrelated individuals. Because the same donors could not be followed over many years, conclusions were based on cross-sectional statistical analysis.

From a lookup of the germline V gene, CDR1 and CDR2 are SGHRS and YFSETQ. The V end loses 3 bases and the J end loses 2 bases, and a stretch of 12 bases separates them. From the cysteine up to the phenylalanine, the CDR3 has a length of 14 residues. Just the 42-base CDR3 DNA is kept, in frame starting at base 1. The sample also formed part of further work on T cells expressing NK-cell markers. As the second publication notes: Under 10 donors provided sorted CD3+CD56+NKG2C+, CD3+CD56+NKG2C- and CD3+CD56-NKG2C+ T-cell subsets, whose TCR beta-chain repertoires were profiled. Among the eight sequenced donors, only one was HCMV-seronegative, while the other seven were HCMV-seropositive. To restrict sorting to alphabetaTCR-expressing T cells, an anti-gammadeltaTCR antibody was added in several experiments. In six donors, the dominant CD3+CD56+NKG2C+ clonotypes were found to rank among the top 10 CD8+ clonotypes and to make up 1.0-7.0% of CD8+ T cells. Those dominant clonotypes were again the most abundant among CD3+CD56-NKG2C+ cells in a few donors, at about 25-65%. It remained unclear whether the expanded NKG2C-expressing T cell clones were specific for HCMV antigens. The eight sequenced donors were randomly selected healthy volunteers, three men and five women. HCMV-specific IgG was detected in serum with a commercial ELISA kit to determine HCMV serostatus. MIGEC was used to demultiplex reads and group the reads by UMI, and MiTCR was used to assemble and quantify clonotypes. To exclude erroneous sequences, any TCR cDNA sequence not supported by at least two reads was discarded. The tcR package was used for downstream repertoire analysis, and clonotypes were matched across fractions by CDR3 nucleotide sequence plus V segment. VDJmatch was used to annotate antigen specificity against VDJdb, with one amino acid substitution in CDR3 allowed.

Material for sequencing was CD4+ T cells sorted from blood. This clonotype originated in a woman under 30 in good health. Recombination connected TRBV5-1 to TRBJ2-7; the D segment cannot be called with confidence. The base sequence is TGCGCCAGCAGCTATGCCGGGCCGACCTACGAGCAGTACTTC. Translated, it reads CASSYAGPTYEQYF.